Below, one T cell receptor (beta chain) is given with its context. These data belong to a study of technical replicates of blood from a few donors. Libraries were prepared by immunoSEQ multiplex PCR; TCRdb keeps only in-frame clonotypes and omits some of them. The sample records around 16,000 clones, over 70% being singletons. Sample: PBMCs. The receptor was isolated from a human donor in good health.

The CDR3 region has the DNA TGTGCCAGCAGCTTAGGGGCAGGGAAGGAGACCCAGTACTTC. Translation: CASSLGAGKETQYF. The V gene is TRBV7-7, the J gene TRBJ2-5, with D maybe TRBD1 (5 bases). This CDR3 has 14 residues. V gave up 1 base and J gave up 5 bases, with 11 bases separating them. Germline assignment: CDR1 SSHAT and CDR2 FNYEAQ (reference sequence). Supplemented by reference TRBV7-7 and TRBJ2-5, the full variable domain reads GAGVSQSPRYKVTKRGQDVTLRCDPISSHATLYWYQQALGQGPEFLTYFNYEAQPDKSGLPSDRFSAERPEGSISTLTIQRTEQRDSAMYRCASSLGAGKETQYFGPGTRLLVL.